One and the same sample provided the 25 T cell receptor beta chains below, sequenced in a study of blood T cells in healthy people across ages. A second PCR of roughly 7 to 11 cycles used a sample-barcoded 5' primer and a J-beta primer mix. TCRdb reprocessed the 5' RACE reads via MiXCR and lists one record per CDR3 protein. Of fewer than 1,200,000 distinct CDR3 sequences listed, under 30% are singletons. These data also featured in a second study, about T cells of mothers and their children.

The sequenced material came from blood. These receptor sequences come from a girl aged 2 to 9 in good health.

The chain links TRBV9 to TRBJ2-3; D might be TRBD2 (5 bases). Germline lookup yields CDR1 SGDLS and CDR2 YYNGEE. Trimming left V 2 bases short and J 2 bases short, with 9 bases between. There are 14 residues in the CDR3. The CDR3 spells CASSVPSPTDTQYF. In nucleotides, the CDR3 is TGTGCCAGCAGCGTCCCTAGCCCCACAGATACGCAGTATTTT.

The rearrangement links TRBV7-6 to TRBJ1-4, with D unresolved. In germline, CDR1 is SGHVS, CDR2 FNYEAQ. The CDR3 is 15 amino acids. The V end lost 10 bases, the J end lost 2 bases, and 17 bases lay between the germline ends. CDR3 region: CAISKLAETNEKLFF. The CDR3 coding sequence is TGTGCCATCTCGAAATTGGCAGAGACTAATGAAAAACTGTTTTTT.

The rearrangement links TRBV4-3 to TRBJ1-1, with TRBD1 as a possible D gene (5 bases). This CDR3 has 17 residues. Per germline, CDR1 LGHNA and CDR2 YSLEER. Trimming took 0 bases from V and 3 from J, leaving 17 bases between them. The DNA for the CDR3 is TGCGCCAGCAGCCAAGATGGGGTCCAGGGAAGGTACACTGAAGCTTTCTTT. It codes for CASSQDGVQGRYTEAFF.

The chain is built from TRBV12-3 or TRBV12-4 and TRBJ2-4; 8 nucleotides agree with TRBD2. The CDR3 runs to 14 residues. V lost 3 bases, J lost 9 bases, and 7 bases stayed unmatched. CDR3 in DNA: TGTGCCAGCAGTTTTGGCAAGCGGGGGTCCATTCAGTACTTC. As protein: CASSFGKRGSIQYF.

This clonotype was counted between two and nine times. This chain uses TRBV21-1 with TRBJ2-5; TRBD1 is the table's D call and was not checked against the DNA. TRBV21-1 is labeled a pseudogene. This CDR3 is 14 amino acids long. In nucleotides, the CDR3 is TGTGCCAGCAGCAACTGGGACAGGGCCGAGACCCAGTACTTC. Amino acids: CASSNWDRAETQYF.

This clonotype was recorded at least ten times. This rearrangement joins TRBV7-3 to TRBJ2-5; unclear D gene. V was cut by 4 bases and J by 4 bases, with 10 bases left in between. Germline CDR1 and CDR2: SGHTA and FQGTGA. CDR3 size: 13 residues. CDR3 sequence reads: CASSSRMGETQYF. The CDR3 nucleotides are TGTGCCAGCAGCTCGCGGATGGGAGAGACCCAGTACTTC.

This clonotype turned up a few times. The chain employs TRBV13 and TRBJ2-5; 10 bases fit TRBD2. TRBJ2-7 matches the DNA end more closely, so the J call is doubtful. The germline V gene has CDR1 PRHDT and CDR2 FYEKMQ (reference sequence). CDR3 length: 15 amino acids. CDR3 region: CASSLSGGEAYEQYF. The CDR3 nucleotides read TGTGCCAGCAGCCTAAGCGGGGGGGAAGCCTACGAGCAGTACTTC.

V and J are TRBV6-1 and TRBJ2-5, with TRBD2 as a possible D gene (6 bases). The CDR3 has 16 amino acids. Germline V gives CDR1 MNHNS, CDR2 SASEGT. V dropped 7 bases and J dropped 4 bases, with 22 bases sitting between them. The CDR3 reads CASTKLSGLALETQYF. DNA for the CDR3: TGTGCCAGCACCAAATTGTCAGGGCTAGCGCTAGAGACCCAGTACTTC.

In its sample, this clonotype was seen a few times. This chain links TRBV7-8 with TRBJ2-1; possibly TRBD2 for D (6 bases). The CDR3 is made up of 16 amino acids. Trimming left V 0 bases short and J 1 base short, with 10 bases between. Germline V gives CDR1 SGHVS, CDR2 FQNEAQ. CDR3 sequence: CASSLARLGSYNEQFF. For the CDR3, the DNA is TGTGCCAGCAGCTTAGCCAGACTAGGTTCCTACAATGAGCAGTTCTTC.

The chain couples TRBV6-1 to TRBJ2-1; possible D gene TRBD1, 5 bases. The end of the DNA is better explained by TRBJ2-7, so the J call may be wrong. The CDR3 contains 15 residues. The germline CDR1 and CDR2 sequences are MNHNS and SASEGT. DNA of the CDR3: TGTGCCAGCAGTGAAGTATATGGGGCCCCTTACGAGCAGTACTTC. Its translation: CASSEVYGAPYEQYF.

CDR3 nucleotide sequence: TGCGCCAGCAGCCAAGATATTTCGGGACTAGCGGGTCTGTACCAAGAGACCCAGTACTTC. Translated: CASSQDISGLAGLYQETQYF. This chain connects TRBV4-3 to TRBJ2-5; 12 bases map to TRBD2. The J segment lost 0 bases and the V segment lost 0 bases, leaving 11 bases of the junction unmatched. The CDR3 is 20 amino acids. Germline values: CDR1 LGHNA, CDR2 YSLEER.

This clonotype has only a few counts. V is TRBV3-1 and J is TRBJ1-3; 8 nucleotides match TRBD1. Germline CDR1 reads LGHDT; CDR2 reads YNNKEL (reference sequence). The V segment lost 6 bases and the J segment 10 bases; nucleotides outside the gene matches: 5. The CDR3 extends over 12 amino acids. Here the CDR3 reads CASSQRDRTIYF. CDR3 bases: TGTGCCAGCAGTCAAAGGGACAGGACCATATATTTT.

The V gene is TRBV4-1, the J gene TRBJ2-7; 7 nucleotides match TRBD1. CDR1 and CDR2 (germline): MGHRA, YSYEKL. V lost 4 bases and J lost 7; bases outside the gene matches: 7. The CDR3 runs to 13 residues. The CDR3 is CASSLGRGKEQYF. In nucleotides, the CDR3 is TGCGCCAGCAGCCTTGGCAGGGGGAAGGAGCAGTACTTC.

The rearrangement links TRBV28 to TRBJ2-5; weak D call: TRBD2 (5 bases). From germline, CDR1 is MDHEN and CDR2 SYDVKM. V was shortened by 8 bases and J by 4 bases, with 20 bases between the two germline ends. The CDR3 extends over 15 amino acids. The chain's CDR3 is CASGHRAEEGETQYF. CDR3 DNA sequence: TGTGCCAGCGGCCACCGAGCGGAAGAGGGAGAGACCCAGTACTTC.

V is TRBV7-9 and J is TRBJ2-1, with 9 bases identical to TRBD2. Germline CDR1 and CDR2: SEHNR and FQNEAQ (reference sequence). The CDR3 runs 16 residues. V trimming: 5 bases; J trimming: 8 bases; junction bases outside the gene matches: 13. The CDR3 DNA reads TGTGCCAGCAGCCAAGGGCGGGGGGGCATCCTCGATGAGCAGTTCTTC. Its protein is CASSQGRGGILDEQFF. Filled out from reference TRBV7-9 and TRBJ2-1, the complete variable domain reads DTGVSQNPRHKITKRGQNVTFRCDPISEHNRLYWYRQTLGQGPEFLTYFQNEAQLEKSRLLSDRFSAERPKGSFSTLEIQRTEQGDSAMYLCASSQGRGGILDEQFFGPGTRLTVL.

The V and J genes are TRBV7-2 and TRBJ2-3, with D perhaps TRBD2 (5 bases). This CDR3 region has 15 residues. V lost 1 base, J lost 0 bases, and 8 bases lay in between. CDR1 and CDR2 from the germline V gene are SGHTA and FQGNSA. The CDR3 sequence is CASSLVGESTDTQYF. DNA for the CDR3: TGTGCCAGCAGCTTAGTCGGGGAAAGCACAGATACGCAGTATTTT.

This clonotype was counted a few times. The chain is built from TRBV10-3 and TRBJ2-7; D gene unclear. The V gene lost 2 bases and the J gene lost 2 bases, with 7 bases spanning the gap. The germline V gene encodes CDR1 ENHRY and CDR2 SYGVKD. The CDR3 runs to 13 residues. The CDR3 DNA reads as TGTGCCATCAGTGAGGGCCCGGCCTACGAGCAGTACTTC. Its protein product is CAISEGPAYEQYF.

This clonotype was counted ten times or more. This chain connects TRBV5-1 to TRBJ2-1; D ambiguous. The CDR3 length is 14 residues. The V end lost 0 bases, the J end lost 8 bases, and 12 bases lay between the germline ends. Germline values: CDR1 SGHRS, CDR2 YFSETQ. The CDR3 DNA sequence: TGCGCCAGCAGCTTGGCCGGCCTAGAATATGAGCAGTTCTTC. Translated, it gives CASSLAGLEYEQFF.

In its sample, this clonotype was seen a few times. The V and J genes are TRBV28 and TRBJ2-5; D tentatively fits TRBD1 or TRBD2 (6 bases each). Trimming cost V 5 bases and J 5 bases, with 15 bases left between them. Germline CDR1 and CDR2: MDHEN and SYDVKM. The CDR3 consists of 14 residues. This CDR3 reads CASSRPGAEETQYF. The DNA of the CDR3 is TGTGCCAGCAGTAGACCGGGGGCGGAGGAGACCCAGTACTTC. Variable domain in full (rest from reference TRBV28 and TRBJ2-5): DVKVTQSSRYLVKRTGEKVFLECVQDMDHENMFWYRQDPGLGLRLIYFSYDVKMKEKGDIPEGYSVSREKKERFSLILESASTNQTSMYLCASSRPGAEETQYFGPGTRLLVL.

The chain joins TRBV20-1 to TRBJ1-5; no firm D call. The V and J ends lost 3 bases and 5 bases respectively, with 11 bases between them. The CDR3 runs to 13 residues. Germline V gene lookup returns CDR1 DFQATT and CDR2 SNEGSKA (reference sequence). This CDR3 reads CSASPTRDQPQHF. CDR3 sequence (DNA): TGCAGTGCTAGTCCTACCCGGGATCAGCCCCAGCATTTT.

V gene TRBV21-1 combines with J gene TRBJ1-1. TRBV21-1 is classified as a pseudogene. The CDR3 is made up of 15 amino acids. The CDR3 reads CASSKEGSLNTEAFF. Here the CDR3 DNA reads TGTGCCAGCAGCAAAGAGGGCTCGTTGAACACTGAAGCTTTCTTT.

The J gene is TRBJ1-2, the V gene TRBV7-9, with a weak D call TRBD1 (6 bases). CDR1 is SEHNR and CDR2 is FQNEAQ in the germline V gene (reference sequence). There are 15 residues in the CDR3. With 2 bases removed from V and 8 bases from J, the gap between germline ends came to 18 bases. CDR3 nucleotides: TGTGCCAGCAGCTTATCCAGGGGAGATTTGGAGGGCTACACCTTC. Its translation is CASSLSRGDLEGYTF.

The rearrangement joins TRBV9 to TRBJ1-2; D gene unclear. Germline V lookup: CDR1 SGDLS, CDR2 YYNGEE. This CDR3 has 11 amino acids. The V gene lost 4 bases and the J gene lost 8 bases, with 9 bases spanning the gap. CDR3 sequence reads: CASSWAGGYTF. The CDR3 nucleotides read TGTGCCAGCAGCTGGGCCGGGGGCTACACCTTC.

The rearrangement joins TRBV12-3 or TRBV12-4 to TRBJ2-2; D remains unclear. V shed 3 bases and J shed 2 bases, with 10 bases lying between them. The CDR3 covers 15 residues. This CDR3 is CASSFSPINTGELFF. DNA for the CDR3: TGTGCCAGCAGTTTCAGTCCGATTAACACCGGGGAGCTGTTTTTT.

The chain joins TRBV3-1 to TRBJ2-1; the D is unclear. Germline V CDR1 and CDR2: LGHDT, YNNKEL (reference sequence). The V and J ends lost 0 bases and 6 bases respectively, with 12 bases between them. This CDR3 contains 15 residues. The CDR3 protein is CASSQDTRLGNEQFF. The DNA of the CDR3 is TGTGCCAGCAGCCAAGATACCCGGCTTGGCAATGAGCAGTTCTTC.